These T cell receptor beta chains were read from a single sample in a study of cytomegalovirus exposure and HLA in healthy donors. Clones were sequenced by immunoSEQ multiplex PCR, and TCRdb holds only the in-frame ones, with some missing. This sample has tens of thousands of clones; approximately 91% occur once, and the top ten carry 2.1%. Sample: PBMCs. The receptors stem from a man in his thirties or forties in good health and CMV-seronegative. Both conserved end residues are part of each CDR3. Each record gives: D gene, J gene, V gene, CDR3 DNA, CDR3 protein. A D gene is named only where the DNA matches it firmly.

D: TRBD2; J: TRBJ2-3; V: TRBV6-4; DNA: TGTGCCAGCAGTGAAATGAGCGGGACTAGCACAGATACGCAGTATTTT; CDR3: CASSEMSGTSTDTQYF
D: TRBD1; J: TRBJ2-7; V: TRBV5-1; DNA: TGCGCCAGCAGCACGGGACAGGGGTACGAGCAGTACTTC; CDR3: CASSTGQGYEQYF
D: TRBD1; J: TRBJ1-2; V: TRBV29-1; DNA: TGCAGCGTTTTAGACAGGGAACGCGCCTATGGCTACACCTTC; CDR3: CSVLDRERAYGYTF
D: -; J: TRBJ1-5; V: TRBV28; DNA: TGTGCCAGCAGCCCCGAACAGGGACAACAGCCCCAGCATTTT; CDR3: CASSPEQGQQPQHF
D: -; J: TRBJ2-1; V: TRBV7-9; DNA: TGTGCCAGCAGCTTCGCTCAAACGGGTGAGCAGTTCTTC; CDR3: CASSFAQTGEQFF
D: TRBD1; J: TRBJ1-2; V: TRBV2; DNA: TGTGCCAGCAGTGATAGCGGGACAGTGGGTAACTATGGCTACACCTTC; CDR3: CASSDSGTVGNYGYTF
D: -; J: TRBJ2-7; V: TRBV5-3; DNA: TGTGCCAGAAGCTTGAGTTCGCAGGGATTCTCCTACGAGCAGTACTTC; CDR3: CARSLSSQGFSYEQYF
D: TRBD1; J: TRBJ2-1; V: TRBV2; DNA: TGTGCCAGGACACCGGATAGTGGGACAGGGTTTAATGAGCAGTTCTTC; CDR3: CARTPDSGTGFNEQFF
D: -; J: TRBJ1-1; V: TRBV5-5; DNA: TGTGCCAGCAGCTTGGGAGGGAGAACTGAAGCTTTCTTT; CDR3: CASSLGGRTEAFF
D: -; J: TRBJ1-2; V: TRBV6-5; DNA: TGTGCCAGCAGTTTACCCTCGGGGAGTGGCTACACCTTC; CDR3: CASSLPSGSGYTF
D: TRBD2; J: TRBJ2-3; V: TRBV30; DNA: TGTGCCTGGGGGGGTAGCGGGAGTTTTAATACGCAGTATTTT; CDR3: CAWGGSGSFNTQYF
D: -; J: TRBJ2-7; V: TRBV19; DNA: TGTGCCAGTAGTATTGGGGGCGACAACCTCTACGAGCAGTACTTC; CDR3: CASSIGGDNLYEQYF
D: -; J: TRBJ1-4; V: TRBV28; DNA: TGTGCCGTCCGGAGGTCGGGGGCGCGGGGGGAAAAACTGTTTTTT; CDR3: CAVRRSGARGEKLFF
D: -; J: TRBJ2-2; V: TRBV29-1; DNA: TGCAGCGTTGTGGTAGTCTCGGCCGGGGAGCTGTTTTTT; CDR3: CSVVVVSAGELFF
D: -; J: TRBJ1-2; V: TRBV21-1; DNA: TGTGCCAGCAAACAACAGATTAAAAGGTATGGCTACACCTTC; CDR3: CASKQQIKRYGYTF
D: -; J: TRBJ1-5; V: TRBV28; DNA: TGTGCCAGCAGTTTACAACAGGGACGGAGTCAGCCCCAGCATTTT; CDR3: CASSLQQGRSQPQHF
D: -; J: TRBJ2-2; V: TRBV10-3; DNA: TGTGCCATCAATGGTGGGGGGGCCTCCGGGGAGCTGTTTTTT; CDR3: CAINGGGASGELFF
D: TRBD2; J: TRBJ2-3; V: TRBV5-4; DNA: TGTGCCAGCAGCGCCGGACTCGGGGGGGCCGGTACGCAGTATTTT; CDR3: CASSAGLGGAGTQYF
D: TRBD1; J: TRBJ1-2; V: TRBV27; DNA: TGTGCCAGCACCTCCCCCGCGGCAGGGGGAATCATCTATGGCTACACCTTC; CDR3: CASTSPAAGGIIYGYTF
D: TRBD1; J: TRBJ1-2; V: TRBV13; DNA: TGTGCCAGCAGCCGAGGACAGGGCGACTATGGCTACACCTTC; CDR3: CASSRGQGDYGYTF
D: TRBD1; J: TRBJ1-4; V: TRBV14; DNA: TGTGCCAGCAGCCAAGATCCCTACCGGTTGACGACAGGGGGAAAAGGGGCAACTAATGAAAAACTGTTTTTT; CDR3: CASSQDPYRLTTGGKGATNEKLFF
D: -; J: TRBJ2-2; V: TRBV19; DNA: TGTGCCAGTAGTACGGGACTTCTGAACACCGGGGAGCTGTTTTTT; CDR3: CASSTGLLNTGELFF
D: -; J: TRBJ2-3; V: TRBV11-2; DNA: TGTGCCAGCAGCTTTGCCGGGGGGCCAGATACGCAGTATTTT; CDR3: CASSFAGGPDTQYF
D: TRBD2; J: TRBJ2-2; V: TRBV11-1; DNA: TGTGCCAGCAACAACCAGTTAGCGGGCCACACCGGGGAGCTGTTTTTT; CDR3: CASNNQLAGHTGELFF
D: TRBD1; J: TRBJ2-7; V: TRBV5-1; DNA: TGCGCCAGCAGCCTGACAGGGGGCGCGGACGAGCAGTACTTC; CDR3: CASSLTGGADEQYF
D: TRBD1; J: TRBJ2-7; V: TRBV6-1; DNA: TGTGCCAGCAGAGCAGACCCGGGACAGGGAGGCGAGCAGTACTTC; CDR3: CASRADPGQGGEQYF
D: -; J: TRBJ2-7; V: TRBV5-1; DNA: TGCGCCAGCAGCTTGATGGAACCGAGCCTAGTACCAAGCTCCTACGAGCAGTACTTC; CDR3: CASSLMEPSLVPSSYEQYF
D: -; J: TRBJ1-1; V: TRBV7-2; DNA: TGTGCCAGCAGCTTGCCAGGGGAAGGCACTGAAGCTTTCTTT; CDR3: CASSLPGEGTEAFF
D: TRBD2; J: TRBJ2-5; V: TRBV11-2; DNA: TGTGCCAGCAGCTTAGAAAGTGGCGGGAGGTTTGGAGCGGAGACCCAGTACTTC; CDR3: CASSLESGGRFGAETQYF
D: TRBD1; J: TRBJ2-2; V: TRBV9; DNA: TGTGCCAGCAGCGGAAACAGGGGCACCGGGGAGCTGTTTTTT; CDR3: CASSGNRGTGELFF
D: -; J: TRBJ1-1; V: TRBV10-2; DNA: TGCGCCAGCGAGGAAGGGGCAGGTGAAGCTTTCTTT; CDR3: CASEEGAGEAFF
D: -; J: TRBJ1-5; V: TRBV5-8; DNA: TGTGCCAGCAGCTTGACAGGGAATAGCAATCAGCCCCAGCATTTT; CDR3: CASSLTGNSNQPQHF
D: TRBD1; J: TRBJ2-6; V: TRBV5-1; DNA: TGCGCCAGCAGCTCCGGGACAGGGGGCTCTGGGGCCAACGTCCTGACTTTC; CDR3: CASSSGTGGSGANVLTF
D: -; J: TRBJ1-2; V: TRBV5-4; DNA: TGTGCCAGCAGCTTGGCAGGGGACTATGGCTACACCTTC; CDR3: CASSLAGDYGYTF
D: -; J: TRBJ2-3; V: TRBV2; DNA: TGTGCCAGCAGTGACACTTCCATTGCGGATACGCAGTATTTT; CDR3: CASSDTSIADTQYF
D: -; J: TRBJ1-2; V: TRBV19; DNA: TGTGCCAGTAAGACCGCAGGGGCGGGCGGTAACGGCTACACCTTC; CDR3: CASKTAGAGGNGYTF
D: TRBD2; J: TRBJ2-5; V: TRBV19; DNA: TGTGCCAGTAGTAGGACTAGCGGGCACCTCTTTCAAGAGACCCAGTACTTC; CDR3: CASSRTSGHLFQETQYF
D: TRBD1; J: TRBJ1-5; V: TRBV6-1; DNA: TGTGCCCCCAGAGGGACAGTTTATAGCAATCAGCCCCAGCATTTT; CDR3: CAPRGTVYSNQPQHF
D: TRBD1; J: TRBJ2-1; V: TRBV11-3; DNA: TGTGCCAGCAGCAAACGGACAGGCGACAATGAGCAGTTCTTC; CDR3: CASSKRTGDNEQFF
D: TRBD1; J: TRBJ2-7; V: TRBV28; DNA: TGTGCCAGCAGACTCGACAGGGGGCTCTACGAGCAGTACTTC; CDR3: CASRLDRGLYEQYF
D: TRBD2; J: TRBJ2-1; V: TRBV27; DNA: TGTGCCAGCAGTTCTAGCGGCCTCTACAATGAGCAGTTCTTC; CDR3: CASSSSGLYNEQFF
D: -; J: TRBJ2-7; V: TRBV14; DNA: TGTGCCAGCAGCCAAGGTGAGGATGTTCGTCTAGGCCACTGGAATACCGAGCAGTACTTC; CDR3: CASSQGEDVRLGHWNTEQYF